The T cell receptor (beta chain) described here comes from a study of graft-versus-host responses after intestinal transplantation. Study as a whole: Multivisceral, liver-intestinal, or isolated intestinal transplants were given to recipients. Every one of the recipients received anti-thymocyte globulin induction and afterwards took tacrolimus and steroids for around 3 years.

Produced via immunoSEQ multiplex PCR; TCRdb's table is partial and in-frame only. The data hold about 23,000 clones, with roughly nine tenths observed a single time. For this clone: The antigen remains undetermined.

The CDR3 spans 15 residues. Germline CDR1 and CDR2: MNHEY and SMNVEV (reference sequence). V shed 8 bases and J 2 bases; nucleotides not matched to a gene: 10. Overall study results and limits: Peak levels of circulating GvH clones tracked with early post-transplant HvG declines. Across patients carrying graft-donor T cell macrochimerism, allografts held high graft-versus-host to host-versus-graft clonal ratios.

The rearrangement uses TRBV27 and TRBJ2-7; 9 bases are a match to TRBD2. Sequenced material: PBMCs, taken approximately 38 days after intestinal transplant. The clonotype was recovered from a human patient who received an intestinal transplant, so some T cells may come from the graft donor. CDR3 sequence (DNA): TGTGCCAGCGTTGAGTTTGCGGGAGGGCCCTACGAGCAGTACTTC. Translation: CASVEFAGGPYEQYF.